These 32 T cell receptor beta chains were sequenced from one sample in a study of early T cells in non-severe SARS-CoV-2 infection. One entry per CDR3 protein, called by TCRdb with MiXCR from the 5' RACE reads. The sample has about 61,000 distinct CDR3 sequences; approximately 12% are singletons. The sequencing used whole blood, collected at baseline. These receptors all stem from an adult who was a healthcare worker with PCR-confirmed SARS-CoV-2 infection or an uninfected control (not recorded which). The donor label of this sample is uncertain.

This clonotype was seen repeatedly, ten times or more. The chain is built from TRBV7-3 and TRBJ2-5, with D possibly matching TRBD1 (6 bases). The germline V gene has CDR1 SGHTA and CDR2 FQGTGA. The CDR3 totals 16 residues. The V and J ends lost 0 bases and 5 bases respectively, with 16 bases between them. CDR3 residues: CASSLTGTTLGETQYF. The CDR3, as DNA: TGTGCCAGCAGCTTAACGGGGACAACTCTCGGGGAGACCCAGTACTTC.

This clonotype has just a few counts. V gene TRBV20-1 combines with J gene TRBJ2-1; 13 bases align to TRBD2. This CDR3 is built from 19 residues. The ends lost 1 base at V and 0 bases at J; junction bases unmatched: 9. Germline CDR1 is DFQATT and CDR2 is SNEGSKA (reference sequence). In nucleotides, the CDR3 is TGCAGTGCTAGAGGACTAGCGGGGGGCCCGACAAGCTCCTACAATGAGCAGTTCTTC. As protein: CSARGLAGGPTSSYNEQFF.

A few counts support this clonotype. The chain uses TRBV11-2 and TRBJ1-3; 10 bases align to TRBD1. CDR3 length: 15 amino acids. CDR1 is SGHAT, CDR2 FQNNGV, per germline. V was clipped by 5 bases and J by 12 bases; unmatched bases: 13. In DNA, the CDR3 is TGTGCCAGCAGCCCCAGAGCCGGGACAGGGGTCCACATATATTTT. This encodes CASSPRAGTGVHIYF.

This clonotype showed up many times. The chain has TRBV19 and TRBJ1-2, with unresolved D. The CDR3 has 13 residues. V lost 5 bases and J 4 bases, leaving 11 bases between the germline ends. Per the germline V gene, CDR1 is LNHDA and CDR2 is SQIVND (reference sequence). CDR3 in amino acids: CASSPSGGYGYTF. CDR3 DNA sequence: TGTGCCAGTAGTCCCTCCGGTGGCTATGGCTACACCTTC.

This clonotype was detected many times. The genes are TRBV25-1 and TRBJ1-4, with D tentatively TRBD1 (6 bases). V lost 3 bases, J lost 4 bases, and 15 bases lay in between. The CDR3 spans 16 residues. Germline V gene lookup returns CDR1 MGHDK and CDR2 SYGVNS. CDR3 in amino acids: CASSDSGGGNNEKLFF. CDR3 nucleotides: TGTGCCAGCAGTGATTCCGGAGGGGGGAATAATGAAAAACTGTTTTTT.

Ten or more counts support this clonotype. J is TRBJ2-5 and V is TRBV3-1; tentatively, D is TRBD2 (5 bases). Trimming cost V 6 bases and J 8 bases, with 22 bases left between them. Germline V gives CDR1 LGHDT, CDR2 YNNKEL (reference sequence). The CDR3 contains 15 residues. The DNA for the CDR3 is TGTGCCAGCAGTCAATTGGAGGTAGACTGGGGAACCCAGTACTTC. Its translation is CASSQLEVDWGTQYF.

This chain links TRBV6-2 or TRBV6-3 with TRBJ2-1; 16 bases are a match to TRBD2. V trimming: 5 bases; J trimming: 9 bases; junction bases outside the gene matches: 19. The CDR3 loop spans 20 amino acids. Germline CDR1 reads MNHEY; CDR2 reads SVGEGT. DNA for the CDR3: TGTGCCAGCAGTCAAAATCCGGGACTAGCGGGGGGGCCGGTCGATGGTGAGCAGTTCTTC. The encoded protein is CASSQNPGLAGGPVDGEQFF.

At least ten counts were recorded for this clonotype. The chain carries TRBV27 and TRBJ1-5; D uncertain. Between the trimmed V and J ends, which lost 8 bases and 1 base, there was a span of 12 bases. Germline V gene data show CDR1 as MNHEY and CDR2 as SMNVEV (reference sequence). CDR3 length: 14 residues. CDR3 residues: CASQDRWSNQPQHF. For the CDR3, the DNA is TGTGCCAGCCAGGACCGATGGAGCAATCAGCCCCAGCATTTT.

V and J are TRBV12-3 or TRBV12-4 and TRBJ1-1; D possibly corresponds to TRBD1 (6 bases). V was trimmed by 5 bases and J by 1 base, leaving 11 bases between them. The CDR3 runs to 14 residues. In DNA, the CDR3 is TGTGCCAGCAGTCCTAAGACAGGGAACACTGAAGCTTTCTTT. Its translation: CASSPKTGNTEAFF.

CDR3 DNA sequence: TGTGCCAGCAGTGAAGCCGGAGAGACCCAGTACTTC. Its protein product is CASSEAGETQYF. The rearrangement joins TRBV6-1 to TRBJ2-5; D is unresolved. Germline CDR1 MNHNS, CDR2 SASEGT. Trimming cost V 0 bases and J 4 bases, with 3 bases left between them. The length of the CDR3 is 12 residues.

The J gene is TRBJ2-4, the V gene TRBV5-1; the match to TRBD2 covers 7 bases. The CDR3 is 15 amino acids. Germline-derived CDR1 and CDR2 are SGHRS and YFSETQ. Trimming took 1 base from V and 7 from J; bases not matched to a gene: 8. In nucleotides, the CDR3 is TGCGCCAGCAGCTTGATCGCGGGAGCGACGAACATTCAGTACTTC. This codes for CASSLIAGATNIQYF.

The CDR3 DNA follows: TGTGCCAGCAGCTCCACCCGAGGGGGGGCAGCCGGGGAGCTGTTTTTT. This encodes CASSSTRGGAAGELFF. The chain employs TRBV7-3 and TRBJ2-2; possibly TRBD2 for D (7 bases). CDR3 length: 16 residues. Trimming took 4 bases from V and 6 from J, leaving 18 bases between them. Per the germline V gene, CDR1 is SGHTA and CDR2 is FQGTGA.

This clonotype occurred many times. The chain carries TRBV7-2 and TRBJ1-4; D remains ambiguous. The CDR3 totals 14 residues. The germline V gene encodes CDR1 SGHTA and CDR2 FQGNSA. With 0 bases removed from V and 3 bases from J, the gap between germline ends came to 5 bases. CDR3 in amino acids: CASSLAGANEKLFF. As DNA, the CDR3 is TGTGCCAGCAGCTTAGCCGGGGCTAATGAAAAACTGTTTTTT.

This chain joins TRBV20-1 and TRBJ2-3; D might be TRBD2 (6 bases). V was trimmed by 6 bases and J by 0 bases, leaving 19 bases between them. CDR3 length: 16 amino acids. Germline V gene data show CDR1 as DFQATT and CDR2 as SNEGSKA (reference sequence). The CDR3 loop is CSAKSGGASSTDTQYF. The CDR3 bases are TGCAGTGCCAAGAGCGGCGGGGCCTCTAGCACAGATACGCAGTATTTT.

With regard to this clonotype: A clone one base away is much larger, so this may be a read error. The V call is TRBV7-3, the J call TRBJ2-1; D gene ambiguous. V lost 5 bases and J lost 6, with 11 bases in between. The CDR3 extends over 13 amino acids. Per the germline V gene, CDR1 is SGHTA and CDR2 is FQGTGA. The CDR3 DNA sequence: TGTGCCAGCAGCGCCTACCTAGGCAATGAGCAGTTCTTC. It specifies CASSAYLGNEQFF. Filled out from reference TRBV7-3 and TRBJ2-1, the complete variable domain reads GAGVSQTPSNKVTEKGKYVELRCDPISGHTALYWYRQSLGQGPEFLIYFQGTGAADDSGLPNDRFFAVRPEGSVSTLKIQRTERGDSAVYLCASSAYLGNEQFFGPGTRLTVL.

This clonotype has at least ten counts. This rearrangement joins TRBV7-3 to TRBJ2-3, with TRBD1 as a possible D gene (7 bases). The V end was cut by 2 bases, the J end by 1 base, with 25 bases between. Germline CDR1 is SGHTA and CDR2 is FQGTGA. The CDR3 contains 20 residues. The CDR3 spells CASSLFSPGGQNTGTDTQYF. The CDR3 DNA sequence: TGTGCCAGCAGCTTATTTTCCCCCGGGGGACAGAACACAGGCACAGATACGCAGTATTTT.

The rearrangement links TRBV27 to TRBJ2-2; D gene ambiguous. V shed 5 bases and J shed 7 bases, with 11 bases lying between them. Germline-derived CDR1 and CDR2 are MNHEY and SMNVEV (reference sequence). This CDR3 region has 13 residues. The chain's CDR3 is CASSPVVLGELFF. The CDR3 bases are TGTGCCAGCAGTCCCGTGGTCCTCGGGGAGCTGTTTTTT.

This clonotype was detected only a few times. The chain employs TRBV15 and TRBJ2-5; D gene ambiguous. The CDR3 covers 15 residues. Trimming stripped 0 bases from V and 0 bases from J, with 8 bases between. Looked up from germline, CDR1 is LNHNV and CDR2 is YYDKDF (reference sequence). The CDR3 is CATSRDLKYQETQYF. CDR3 nucleotide sequence: TGTGCCACCAGCAGAGATCTAAAGTACCAAGAGACCCAGTACTTC.

This clonotype was detected ten times or more. The chain employs TRBV5-4 and TRBJ2-5; D assignment may be TRBD1 or TRBD2 (5 bases each). This CDR3 contains 11 residues. The germline gives CDR1 SGHNT, CDR2 YYREEE (reference sequence). V was clipped by 7 bases and J by 5 bases, with 9 bases between them. The chain's CDR3 is CASGGKETQYF. For the CDR3, the DNA is TGTGCCAGCGGGGGAAAGGAGACCCAGTACTTC.

This clonotype was seen repeatedly, ten times or more. The V and J genes are TRBV6-2 or TRBV6-3 and TRBJ1-4, with D unclear. The CDR3 length is 17 residues. V was shortened by 2 bases and J by 0 bases, with 13 bases between the two germline ends. From germline, CDR1 is MNHEY and CDR2 SVGEGT. The CDR3 DNA reads as TGTGCCAGCAGTTACCCTCCGTGGAGCGCAACTAATGAAAAACTGTTTTTT. Translated: CASSYPPWSATNEKLFF.

This clonotype occurred a few times. The chain combines TRBV4-1 with TRBJ2-3; 11 bases line up with TRBD1. Per germline, CDR1 MGHRA and CDR2 YSYEKL. V was pared by 3 bases and J by 1 base, with 6 bases of the junction left unmatched. The CDR3 has 17 residues. The CDR3 DNA sequence: TGCGCCAGCAGCCACCTAGGACAGGGGGCCGGCACAGATACGCAGTATTTT. This translates into CASSHLGQGAGTDTQYF.

This clonotype has at least ten counts. V is TRBV5-6 and J is TRBJ2-7; D is ambiguous. This CDR3 has 13 residues. Trimming removed 4 bases from V and 1 base from J, with 9 bases in between. Germline V gene lookup returns CDR1 SGHDT and CDR2 YYEEEE. DNA of the CDR3: TGTGCCAGCAGCGGTCGTGGGTCCTACGAGCAGTACGTC. Amino acid sequence: CASSGRGSYEQYV.

The chain has TRBV5-1 and TRBJ2-7, with D perhaps TRBD1 (6 bases). The germline V gene encodes CDR1 SGHRS and CDR2 YFSETQ. The V end was cut by 0 bases, the J end by 6 bases, with 10 bases between. The CDR3 runs to 13 residues. In DNA, the CDR3 is TGCGCCAGCAGCTTGGGGGGACAACGCGAGCAGTACGTC. Translated, it gives CASSLGGQREQYV.

At least ten counts were recorded for this clonotype. The rearrangement uses TRBV7-6 and TRBJ1-6; D gene ambiguous. The CDR3 length is 13 residues. V shed 6 bases and J shed 13 bases, with 16 bases lying between them. Germline CDR1 is SGHVS and CDR2 is FNYEAQ. CDR3 DNA: TGTGCCAGCAGTTTCGAACCAAGGCCGCCCCTCCACTTT. Translating it yields CASSFEPRPPLHF.

This clonotype was seen only a few times. The V and J genes are TRBV6-6 and TRBJ2-2, with a possible D match to TRBD1 (5 bases). Deletions cut 2 bases from V and 1 base from J, with 5 bases between. There are 14 residues in the CDR3. The V gene's germline CDR1 is MNHNY and CDR2 SVGAGI (reference sequence). CDR3 sequence: CASSYRGNTGELFF. DNA for the CDR3: TGTGCCAGCAGTTACAGGGGGAACACCGGGGAGCTGTTTTTT.

The rearrangement uses TRBV12-3 or TRBV12-4 and TRBJ2-6, with D perhaps matching TRBD1 (5 bases). The CDR3 is 15 residues long. The V gene lost 5 bases and the J gene lost 3 bases, with 11 bases spanning the gap. The CDR3 loop reads CASSPSRVGANVLTF. The CDR3, as DNA: TGTGCCAGCAGTCCCTCCAGGGTTGGGGCCAACGTCCTGACTTTC.

This clonotype was detected a few times. J is TRBJ1-4 and V is TRBV3-1; D is unresolved. Germline lookup yields CDR1 LGHDT and CDR2 YNNKEL (reference sequence). With 2 bases removed from V and 8 bases from J, the gap between germline ends came to 12 bases. This CDR3 spans 14 amino acids. CDR3 sequence: CASSQNGVYEKLFF. The DNA of the CDR3 is TGTGCCAGCAGCCAAAATGGTGTATACGAAAAACTGTTTTTT.

This chain connects TRBV4-2 to TRBJ1-2, with D uncertain. Germline CDR1 LGHNA, CDR2 YNFKEQ. This CDR3 comprises 13 residues. The V gene lost 4 bases and the J gene lost 8 bases, with 14 bases spanning the gap. Here the CDR3 reads CASSRRSTLGYTF. The CDR3 region has the DNA TGTGCCAGCAGCCGACGGTCAACCTTGGGCTACACCTTC.

This clonotype was seen only a few times. J is TRBJ1-1 and V is TRBV29-1; 12 bases map to TRBD1. The CDR3 is 14 amino acids. V was clipped by 0 bases and J by 10 bases; unmatched bases: 6. Germline V CDR1 and CDR2: SQVTM, ANQGSEA. Written as DNA, the CDR3 is TGCAGCGTTGAAGAATACCGGGACAGGGGGCGAGCTTTCTTT. Protein: CSVEEYRDRGRAFF.

The chain employs TRBV6-2 or TRBV6-3 and TRBJ1-1, with a tentative D call TRBD1 (6 bases). V was shortened by 5 bases and J by 4 bases, with 14 bases between the two germline ends. The CDR3 is made up of 14 amino acids. Germline-derived CDR1 and CDR2 are MNHEY and SVGEGT. The CDR3 DNA is TGTGCCAGCAGTGGCATTCACAGGGCCACTGAAGCTTTCTTT. Residues: CASSGIHRATEAFF.

Many counts were recorded for this clonotype. The chain uses TRBV27 and TRBJ2-7; 7 nucleotides match TRBD1. The CDR3 is 15 amino acids. CDR1 MNHEY and CDR2 SMNVEV come from the germline V gene (reference sequence). J was trimmed by 3 bases and V by 3 bases; bases with no gene match: 8. CDR3 region: CASSLAGTENYEQYV. CDR3 DNA: TGTGCCAGCAGTTTGGCCGGGACAGAAAACTACGAGCAGTACGTC.

The chain uses TRBV30 and TRBJ2-2; D unclear. Trimming removed 3 bases from V and 0 bases from J, with 8 bases in between. CDR1 and CDR2 from the germline V gene are GTSNPN and SVGIG (reference sequence). The CDR3 has 14 amino acids. DNA of the CDR3: TGTGCCTGGAGCGCCGGGTCGAACACCGGGGAGCTGTTTTTT. Protein: CAWSAGSNTGELFF.